These 27 T cell receptor beta chains were sequenced from one sample in a study of blood T cell repertoires in COVID-19. The table came from immunoSEQ multiplex PCR; TCRdb's copy has only in-frame clones and leaves some out. The sample carries roughly 440,000 clones, about 91% recorded once. Material for sequencing was peripheral blood. The source of these receptors is a woman in her forties or fifties with COVID-19, enrolled during active disease.

As to this clone: The sample contains more than one DNA sequence encoding this CDR3. The chain links TRBV7-2 to TRBJ1-5, with 9 positions matching TRBD1. J was trimmed by 4 bases and V by 4 bases; bases with no gene match: 2. The germline gives CDR1 SGHTA, CDR2 FQGNSA. The CDR3 length is 14 residues. This chain's CDR3 is CASSSTGGNQPQHF. For the CDR3, the DNA is TGTGCCAGCAGCTCGACAGGGGGAAATCAGCCCCAGCATTTT.

V usage is TRBV19 and J usage is TRBJ1-2; D is unclear. This CDR3 region has 13 residues. Germline CDR1 reads LNHDA; CDR2 reads SQIVND (reference sequence). V shed 2 bases and J shed 2 bases, with 6 bases lying between them. The CDR3 loop reads CASSININYGYTF. In DNA form, the CDR3 reads TGTGCCAGTAGTATAAACATAAACTATGGCTACACCTTC.

The chain joins TRBV14 to TRBJ1-2, with D perhaps TRBD1 (6 bases). V lost 4 bases to trimming and J lost 3 bases, with 12 bases between them. The germline gives CDR1 SGHDN, CDR2 FVKESK. CDR3 length: 14 residues. The CDR3 region has the DNA TGTGCCAGCAGCCCCTCAGGGGAATACTATGGCTACACCTTC. It is translated as CASSPSGEYYGYTF.

The V gene is TRBV19, the J gene TRBJ1-2, with 8 bases matching TRBD1. Unmatched junction bases numbered 10, after V lost 4 bases and J lost 6 bases. Germline-derived CDR1 and CDR2 are LNHDA and SQIVND (reference sequence). CDR3 length: 15 amino acids. The CDR3 loop reads CASSTGRRQGNGYTF. Written as DNA, the CDR3 is TGTGCCAGTAGTACAGGGCGGAGACAGGGGAATGGCTACACCTTC.

The chain is built from TRBV11-1 and TRBJ1-2; the D gene is possibly TRBD1 (5 bases). The germline V gene encodes CDR1 SGHAT and CDR2 FQDESV (reference sequence). Trimming removed 0 bases from V and 0 bases from J, with 11 bases in between. The CDR3 consists of 16 residues. The CDR3 DNA reads TGTGCCAGCAGCTTAGCGGCGGGGACCACTAACTATGGCTACACCTTC. Its translation: CASSLAAGTTNYGYTF.

The V gene is TRBV23-1, the J gene TRBJ2-2, with D hard to call. TRBV23-1 is noted as an ORF with a role that remains uncertain. V was shortened by 1 base and J by 4 bases, with 16 bases between the two germline ends. The CDR3 loop spans 17 amino acids. The CDR3, as DNA: TGCGCCAGCAGTCAATGCCTCTCCTTGGGCTCCACCGGGGAGCTGTTTTTT. Amino acid sequence: CASSQCLSLGSTGELFF.

The J gene is TRBJ2-3, the V gene TRBV28; D might be TRBD2 (7 bases). This CDR3 spans 14 amino acids. V lost 3 bases and J 6 bases, leaving 13 bases between the germline ends. Germline V gene sequence: CDR1 MDHEN, CDR2 SYDVKM. In nucleotides, the CDR3 is TGTGCCAGCAGTTTTCGGGGGGCGAGGGATACGCAGTATTTT. Translating it yields CASSFRGARDTQYF.

The chain couples TRBV9 to TRBJ1-4; maybe TRBD1 (5 bases). V was cut by 3 bases and J by 5 bases, with 14 bases left in between. The CDR3 totals 15 residues. Germline-derived CDR1 and CDR2 are SGDLS and YYNGEE. The DNA of the CDR3 is TGTGCCAGCAGCGAAACCGGACACCCCAATGAAAAACTGTTTTTT. This encodes CASSETGHPNEKLFF.

The chain combines TRBV9 with TRBJ1-1, with D tentatively TRBD1 (5 bases). Germline lookup yields CDR1 SGDLS and CDR2 YYNGEE. The CDR3 runs 15 residues. V was pared by 3 bases and J by 6 bases, with 18 bases between. CDR3 nucleotides: TGTGCCAGCAGCGGACGGAAGGGGCGGTTGGCTGAAGCTTTCTTT. Translating it yields CASSGRKGRLAEAFF.

This clone was recorded only once. Other DNA sequences from this sample encode an identical CDR3 as well. This chain links TRBV9 with TRBJ2-3; 8 bases are a match to TRBD2. Germline loops: CDR1 SGDLS, CDR2 YYNGEE. J lost 5 bases, V lost 0 bases, and 5 bases had no gene match. The CDR3 totals 15 residues. CDR3 in DNA: TGTGCCAGCAGCGTAGGCCGGGGGGGCAGAGATACGCAGTATTTT. Protein product: CASSVGRGGRDTQYF.

The rearrangement uses TRBV27 and TRBJ2-7; the D gene is possibly TRBD1 (5 bases). V lost 2 bases, J lost 5 bases, and 13 bases lay in between. CDR3 length: 14 residues. Germline V gives CDR1 MNHEY, CDR2 SMNVEV (reference sequence). DNA for the CDR3: TGTGCCAGCAGTTTACGACCAGGGATCGACGAGCAGTACTTC. This gives the protein CASSLRPGIDEQYF.

This chain joins TRBV10-3 and TRBJ1-1; 9 nucleotides line up with TRBD1. The CDR3 totals 16 residues. Germline CDR1 and CDR2: ENHRY and SYGVKD. With V trimmed by 4 bases and J by 1 base, 7 bases remained unmatched. The CDR3 reads CAISVDRGVENTEAFF. The CDR3 DNA reads as TGTGCCATCAGTGTGGACAGGGGAGTAGAGAACACTGAAGCTTTCTTT.

The rearrangement joins TRBV3-1 (or the pseudogene TRBV3-2) to TRBJ1-4, with D possibly matching TRBD1 (5 bases). The length of the CDR3 is 15 residues. V was trimmed by 4 bases and J by 11 bases, leaving 20 bases between them. From germline, CDR1 is LGHDT and CDR2 YNNKEL (reference sequence). CDR3 region: CASSRTDLDRGKLFF. The CDR3 DNA sequence: TGTGCCAGCAGCCGCACGGACCTAGATCGGGGGAAACTGTTTTTT.

Only a few counts were recorded for this clone. The chain carries TRBV28 and TRBJ1-2, with 7 bases that match TRBD1. The germline gives CDR1 MDHEN, CDR2 SYDVKM. Trimming cost V 5 bases and J 0 bases; bases outside gene matches: 3. The CDR3 runs 14 residues. The CDR3 bases are TGTGCCAGCAGTCCGGGACAGCCTAACTATGGCTACACCTTC. Protein product: CASSPGQPNYGYTF.

Only one count was recorded for this clone. This rearrangement joins TRBV28 to TRBJ2-5; tentative D call: TRBD1 (5 bases). The CDR3 loop spans 14 amino acids. CDR1 MDHEN and CDR2 SYDVKM come from the germline V gene. V was trimmed by 5 bases and J by 3 bases, leaving 13 bases between them. Here the CDR3 DNA reads TGTGCCAGCAGTCTCCAGGGTTTCGAAGAGACCCAGTACTTC. The encoded protein is CASSLQGFEETQYF.

The rearrangement links TRBV2 to TRBJ2-3; TRBD1 matches 8 bases. The CDR3 is 16 residues long. The junction had 8 bases not matched to a gene; V was cut back by 0 bases and J by 6 bases. CDR1 is SNHLY and CDR2 is FYNNEI in the germline V gene. The CDR3 here is CASSEAVPGGSDTQYF. The CDR3 DNA sequence: TGTGCCAGCAGTGAAGCCGTGCCAGGGGGCTCGGATACGCAGTATTTT.

This chain uses TRBV6-5 with TRBJ2-3; 12 bases are shared with TRBD1. Germline-derived CDR1 and CDR2 are MNHEY and SVGAGI. Trimming cost V 6 bases and J 4 bases; bases outside gene matches: 8. The CDR3 extends over 16 amino acids. CDR3 sequence: CASSYRDRGLADTQYF. CDR3 nucleotide sequence: TGTGCCAGCAGCTACCGGGACAGGGGGCTAGCAGATACGCAGTATTTT.

The J gene is TRBJ1-6, the V gene TRBV9; D is unresolved. Trimming cost V 0 bases and J 0 bases, with 7 bases left between them. Germline V gives CDR1 SGDLS, CDR2 YYNGEE. The CDR3 covers 16 residues. CDR3 protein: CASSVGGNSYNSPLHF. CDR3 sequence (DNA): TGTGCCAGCAGCGTAGGAGGGAACTCCTATAATTCACCCCTCCACTTT.

The chain recombines TRBV5-1 with TRBJ2-7; TRBD1 is a possible D gene (6 bases). The CDR3 is 12 residues long. Germline CDR1 reads SGHRS; CDR2 reads YFSETQ. V lost 7 bases to trimming and J lost 4 bases, with 12 bases between them. CDR3 in amino acids: CASSGATYEQYF. DNA for the CDR3: TGCGCCAGCTCAGGGGCGACTTACGAGCAGTACTTC. The whole variable domain, remainder taken from reference TRBV5-1 and TRBJ2-7, is KAGVTQTPRYLIKTRGQQVTLSCSPISGHRSVSWYQQTPGQGLQFLFEYFSETQRNKGNFPGRFSGRQFSNSRSEMNVSTLELGDSALYLCASSGATYEQYFGPGTRLTVT.

The V gene is TRBV4-1, the J gene TRBJ1-4; D might be TRBD1 (6 bases). V gave up 8 bases and J gave up 7 bases, with 14 bases separating them. This CDR3 region has 13 residues. Germline CDR1 MGHRA, CDR2 YSYEKL. The DNA of the CDR3 is TGCGCCAGCCGAGGGGGGGCGGGTGAAAAACTGTTTTTT. Encoded protein: CASRGGAGEKLFF.

The count of this clone is one. The V call is TRBV6-1, the J call TRBJ1-5; TRBD1 might be the D (6 bases). The V end was cut by 3 bases, the J end by 6 bases, with 15 bases between. Germline CDR1 is MNHNS and CDR2 is SASEGT. This CDR3 region has 15 residues. The CDR3 is CASSDDRTSIQPQHF. The CDR3 bases are TGTGCCAGCAGTGACGACAGGACAAGTATTCAGCCCCAGCATTTT.

This clone was seen only once. The chain joins TRBV23-1 to TRBJ2-1, with D hard to call. TRBV23-1 is identified as an open reading frame with a role that is uncertain. The V and J ends lost 2 bases and 14 bases respectively, with 10 bases between them. The CDR3 sequence is 11 residues long. The CDR3: CASSQHHIEFF. CDR3 nucleotide sequence: TGCGCCAGCAGTCAACACCATATAGAGTTCTTC.

This sequence joins TRBV11-2 and TRBJ1-2, with D maybe TRBD1 (5 bases). V was clipped by 8 bases and J by 5 bases, with 18 bases between them. The CDR3 spans 14 residues. CDR1 is SGHAT and CDR2 is FQNNGV in the germline V gene. CDR3 sequence (DNA): TGTGCCAGCGGCACGTCGACAGTGGAGTATGGCTACACCTTC. It specifies CASGTSTVEYGYTF.

CDR3 in DNA: TGTGCCTGGAGGCAGACAGGGGTCCCCTACGAGCAGTACTTC. Its translation is CAWRQTGVPYEQYF. This chain uses TRBV30 with TRBJ2-7; 8 bases map to TRBD1. The CDR3 is 14 residues long. With 3 bases clipped from V and 2 bases from J, the junction kept 6 bases outside the gene matches. Germline V lookup: CDR1 GTSNPN, CDR2 SVGIG (reference sequence).

The gene calls are TRBV5-6 and TRBJ2-7; maybe TRBD1 (7 bases). The CDR3 spans 13 residues. Germline CDR1 SGHDT, CDR2 YYEEEE. Trimming removed 4 bases from V and 5 bases from J, with 13 bases in between. CDR3 in DNA: TGTGCCAGCAGCCAGGGGGGAAGCGACGAGCAGTACTTC. Its protein product is CASSQGGSDEQYF.

This chain connects TRBV30 to TRBJ1-1, with a weak D call TRBD1 (6 bases). Germline CDR1 reads GTSNPN; CDR2 reads SVGIG (reference sequence). Trimming took off 2 bases at V and 5 bases at J, with 21 bases between the two ends. The CDR3 consists of 16 residues. This chain's CDR3 is CAWSFPTGGGRTEAFF. The DNA for the CDR3 is TGTGCCTGGAGTTTCCCGACCGGGGGGGGCCGGACTGAAGCTTTCTTT.

The chain uses TRBV11-2 and TRBJ1-4, with D hard to call. V lost 5 bases to trimming and J lost 7 bases, with 14 bases between them. CDR3 length: 14 residues. Looked up from germline, CDR1 is SGHAT and CDR2 is FQNNGV. This chain's CDR3 is CASSPGMIGEKLFF. The DNA for the CDR3 is TGTGCCAGCAGCCCCGGGATGATTGGTGAAAAACTGTTTTTT.